This paragraph reports one T cell receptor beta chain. In its sample, this clone was seen a few times. Its antigen is still unknown. No base-level quality is on record; no much larger clone is a single base apart. These data originate in a study of cytomegalovirus exposure and HLA in healthy donors (dated by TCRdb to the late 2010s). Background on the whole study: According to an earlier analysis of a few hundred of the donors, about 170 million T cells yielded some 120 million unique TCR beta sequences and about 280 Gb of sequence data. Roughly 300 gigabases of sequencing data and around 90 million unique TCR sequences made up an early release that covered approximately 620 HLA-typed donors. Among the approximately 400 genotyped donors, approximately 82% belonged to the genetic ancestry cluster associated with self-reported Caucasian donors. The study aimed to test whether signatures of past pathogen exposure could be identified by cataloging public T cell receptors. The T cell repertoires of 666 subjects were profiled by immunosequencing and related to cytomegalovirus serostatus. In addition to the first cohort of 666 subjects, a separate validation cohort of some 120 different subjects was used. To predict cytomegalovirus infection status, the study brought together high-throughput TCR immunosequencing, statistical association of individual TCRs with disease status, and machine learning. A later analysis re-examined previously published TCR beta repertoires from more than 650 donors and added high-resolution HLA genotyping to investigate patterns of TCR occurrence. Rather than drawing on any new phenotypic data, the later analysis identified candidate immune exposures from TCR beta sequences and the way those sequences occurred across donors. In an earlier analysis of 587 of the donors, high-throughput TCR beta sequencing was used to judge whether each TCR beta V gene segment behaved as functional or pseudogenic. Donor age, sex, ethnicity and CMV serostatus were collected together with the repertoire data. In a later genetic analysis, genome-wide SNP genotypes for about three fifths of the roughly 670 donors were used, and that subset was treated as a discovery cohort. All discovery cohort repertoires had been generated on a single sequencing platform. Class I and class II HLA loci were covered by the typing at four-digit resolution. Typing coverage varied by locus: roughly 629-640 donors for A, B, C, DRB1 and DQB1; roughly 510 for DQA1; about 570 for DPA1; under 490 for DPB1. A few DR-DQ haplotypes were treated as single units for association and clustering because of strong linkage in the cohort. On average, roughly 250,000 unique TCR beta nucleotide sequences were sequenced per donor among fewer than 500 genotyped donors of the cohort, with about 19% of those sequences being non-productive.

The method behind the library was the immunoSEQ multiplex PCR assay. For the multiplex PCR, a mixture combining 60 forward primers for TCR Vbeta segments and 13 reverse primers for TCR Jbeta segments was used. A multiplex PCR assay on genomic DNA amplified the CDR3 region of rearranged TCR beta genes. Amplified TCR beta libraries were sequenced as 87-base-pair reads on the Illumina HiSeq System. The authors' pipeline ran thus. Across the 500 to 850 repertoires, a later analysis counted some 80 million unique TCR beta chains, roughly 11 million of which were shared by at least two donors. Raw reads were error-corrected and collapsed into unique sequences by a nearest-neighbor algorithm in which closely related sequences were merged to remove PCR and sequencing errors. CDR3 sequences were aligned to IMGT reference sequences to assign V, D and J gene segments. For a sequence to be retained, at least a six-nucleotide match to both a V gene segment and a J gene segment was required. A rearrangement was called productive if the CDR3 had no stop codons and remained in frame with V and J, and every other rearrangement was called non-productive. Following IMGT convention, CDR3 was defined as the stretch from the second conserved V-encoded cysteine to the conserved J-encoded phenylalanine. The earlier analysis of roughly 590 of the donors excluded sequences that lacked an unambiguous match to a single V gene segment. In an earlier analysis of approximately 560 of the donors, a V segment was called functional when productive rearrangements were above 56.7%, and segregating when the standard deviation between donors exceeded 5%. To diagnose cytomegalovirus status from the catalog of TCR beta chain sequences, a statistical classification framework was built. In a later analysis, TCR nucleotide sequences were compared against IMGT/GENE-DB human TR gene sequences so that V and J genes could be assigned. A later analysis assigned CDR3 sequences and most-parsimonious VDJ recombination scenarios with the TCRdist pipeline. In a later analysis, each TCR beta chain was defined by its CDR3 amino acid sequence together with its V-gene family, and reads without a unique V-gene family were excluded. In a later analysis, some 600 highly shared, low-generation-probability nucleotide sequences were removed to address suspected cross-contamination and a sequencing artifact. In a later analysis, a clonal expansion index for each public chain was calculated from normalized within-repertoire ranks of inferred template counts. Generation probabilities in a later analysis came from a VDJ recombination model fitted to out-of-frame rearrangements, and those results were checked against IGoR. In a later analysis, hypergeometric tests were used to score TCR-TCR, TCR-HLA and TCR-CMV co-occurrence, with a repertoire-size bias correction applied to TCR pairs. To estimate false discovery rates, a later analysis permuted the HLA or CMV assignments 20 times. In a later analysis, co-occurring TCRs were grouped with DBSCAN, and TCRdist sequence similarity was added when clustering was performed within HLA-allele-positive subsets. For co-occurrence clustering, repertoires with fewer than 30,000 or more than 120,000 public chains were excluded, along with several repertoires with anomalous nucleotide sharing. Entries here come from immuneACCESS through TCRdb and include only in-frame sequences with V and J called. Some clones fail to appear in such tables; in the studies checked, an unresolved V gene covers under half of the shortfall, and the cause of the remainder is unknown. The V and J calls and clone size were taken over from that table, and D and trimming were inferred from the DNA. The sample yields roughly 150,000 clones; almost 80% were counted once. Of the sample, about 1.3% is held by the ten largest clones.

Study-wide conclusions, independent of this receptor: A further reported finding was that TCR beta sequences accurately predicted the HLA-A and HLA-B alleles for most subjects in the first cohort. In a later analysis, HLA-associated TCR beta chains were found to be more clonally expanded and to have lower generation probabilities than equally common non-associated chains. Specific HLA alleles were associated with 15,000 to 20,000 TCR beta sequences at a false discovery rate of 0.05 in a later analysis. V-gene and J-gene trimming of TCR beta chains was associated with a missense DCLRE1C variant in a later genetic analysis, and the association was replicated in an independent cohort. A later analysis found that TCR association rates varied across HLA loci, with DRB1 alleles showing the most associated TCRs and HLA-C alleles the fewest. According to a later analysis, most CMV-associated TCR beta chains appeared to be HLA-restricted, and the HLA associations seemed to be driven largely by CMV exposure. Broadly in line with IMGT annotations, most TCR beta V segments showed up in productive rearrangements about 90% or about 30% of the time in an earlier analysis of 450 to 600 of the donors. A few of the identified cytomegalovirus-associated TCR beta chains were confirmed in vitro to be specific for cytomegalovirus antigens. Immune exposure information for the cohort was limited to CMV serostatus. Roughly uniform sequencing depth across donors was assumed in presence/absence analyses, although this assumption may not hold. The earlier analysis of nearly 600 of the donors excluded 15 to 20 rarely observed V segments, including chromosome 9 orphons, because counts were too low. The sequencing pipeline was judged likely to have produced a cluster of highly shared sequence variants as a technical artifact. In a later genetic analysis, fewer N-insertions in productive TCRs were reported among donors in an Asian-associated ancestry cluster than the approximately 670-donor mean. A later analysis reported that several top co-occurrence clusters appeared linked to parvovirus B19, influenza, CMV and Epstein-Barr virus. The classifier was reported to diagnose cytomegalovirus status with high specificity and sensitivity in both the original cohort and the validation cohort. Because the 87-base-pair reads could not distinguish some IMGT-functional V segments, including TRBV6-2 and TRBV6-3, those segments were excluded. The study gave a list of 150 to 200 TCR beta chains associated with cytomegalovirus. Because some donors lacked HLA typing at each locus, the association tests relied only on the typed subset. The cohort was sequenced for TCR beta chains only, and without alpha or paired-chain data the features that could be detected were limited. When HLA alleles, especially DR and DQ, strongly co-occurred, attributing TCR associations to individual alleles was difficult. Most TCR sequences were seen in very few donors, while some public TCRs were found in many individuals. The authors suggested that the approach could potentially be generalized to other disease states and immunological phenotypes. Correlated functional status among segregating V segments might be attributable to linkage disequilibrium, but an unknown experimental factor could not be ruled out.

The cohort comprised under 700 healthy bone marrow donors. All cohort members were sampled while nominally healthy, although unrecorded immune exposures were likely present. The donor was CMV seronegative and belonged to the group of under 400 seronegative cohort members. Each donor provided a peripheral blood sample, and peripheral blood mononuclear cells were used for TCR beta sequencing. The Qiagen DNeasy Blood Extraction Kit was used to extract genomic DNA from the blood cell samples. The germline V gene provides CDR1 ENHRY and CDR2 SYGVKD. The CDR3, cysteine through phenylalanine, is 13 amino acids long. Only CDR3 DNA is held: 39 bases, read in frame from base 1. V is shortened by 6 bases, J by 2 bases, and the region joining them spans 7 bases.

The V gene is TRBV10-3 and the J gene is TRBJ1-4; no confident D gene assignment can be made. Sequences were obtained from PBMCs. This receptor was obtained from a man aged 30 to 39 in good health and CMV-seronegative. The DNA sequence is given as TGTGCCATCAGCGGGTCCACTAATGAAAAACTGTTTTTT. Its translation reads: CAISGSTNEKLFF.